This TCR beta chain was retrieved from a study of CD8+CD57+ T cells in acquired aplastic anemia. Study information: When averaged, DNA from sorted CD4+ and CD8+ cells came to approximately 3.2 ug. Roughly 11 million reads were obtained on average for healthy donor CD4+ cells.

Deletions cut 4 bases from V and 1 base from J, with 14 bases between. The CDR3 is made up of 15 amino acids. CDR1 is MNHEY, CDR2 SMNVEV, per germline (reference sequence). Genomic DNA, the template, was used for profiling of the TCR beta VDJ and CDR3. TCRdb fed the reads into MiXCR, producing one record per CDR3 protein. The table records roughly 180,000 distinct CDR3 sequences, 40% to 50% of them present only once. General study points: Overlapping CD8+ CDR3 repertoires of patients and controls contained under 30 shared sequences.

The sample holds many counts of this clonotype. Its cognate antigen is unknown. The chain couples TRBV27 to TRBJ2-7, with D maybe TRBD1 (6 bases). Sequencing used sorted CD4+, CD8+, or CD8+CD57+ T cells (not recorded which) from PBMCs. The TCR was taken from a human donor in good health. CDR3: CASSSDRDTSYEQYF. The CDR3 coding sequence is TGTGCCAGCAGTTCAGACCGGGACACGTCCTACGAGCAGTACTTC.